The 20 T cell receptor beta chains given below trace back to one sample, sequenced in a study of shared clonotypes between healthy human individuals. Some clones are missing from TCRdb's copy, which holds only in-frame ones; the method was immunoSEQ multiplex PCR. The sample lists some 2,000,000 clones; 95% were seen once. Sequencing was carried out using naive CD4+ T cells sorted from blood. Subset defined: CD45RA+ positively selected. Source of these receptors: a man aged 18 to 29 in good health.

The chain couples TRBV2 to TRBJ1-2, with D unclear. This CDR3 has 14 residues. V dropped 6 bases and J dropped 1 base, with 12 bases sitting between them. CDR1 and CDR2 from the germline V gene are SNHLY and FYNNEI. CDR3 sequence (DNA): TGTGCCAGCAGCCCCTTTATAGTTAACTATGGCTACACCTTC. It specifies CASSPFIVNYGYTF.

The chain links TRBV28 to TRBJ2-1; 9 bases fit TRBD1. V shed 6 bases, J shed 5 bases, and the junction held 8 bases outside the gene matches. CDR3 length equals 15 residues. The germline V gene has CDR1 MDHEN and CDR2 SYDVKM. CDR3 sequence reads: CASREDRGRNNEQFF. The CDR3 coding sequence is TGTGCCAGCAGAGAGGACAGGGGACGTAACAATGAGCAGTTCTTC.

The J gene is TRBJ2-7, the V gene TRBV10-1, with D perhaps given as TRBD1 or TRBD2 (5 bases each). The CDR3 has 14 residues. V shed 2 bases and J shed 5 bases, with 13 bases lying between them. In germline, CDR1 is WNHNN, CDR2 SYGVQD (reference sequence). The CDR3 DNA reads TGCGCCAGCAGTGAGGGGACGTCCCGCGACGAGCAGTACTTC. Its protein is CASSEGTSRDEQYF.

The chain joins TRBV9 to TRBJ2-3; TRBD2 matches 12 bases. Germline loops: CDR1 SGDLS, CDR2 YYNGEE. The V segment lost 3 bases and the J segment 0 bases; nucleotides outside the gene matches: 2. This CDR3 has 16 amino acids. As DNA, the CDR3 is TGTGCCAGCAGCGCGACTAGCGGGGGTAGCACAGATACGCAGTATTTT. Translating gives CASSATSGGSTDTQYF.

As for this clone: The sample holds other DNA sequences that translate to the same CDR3. This chain uses TRBV6-1 with TRBJ1-2; D remains unclear. The CDR3 has 12 residues. V gave up 9 bases and J gave up 4 bases, with 12 bases separating them. Germline lookup yields CDR1 MNHNS and CDR2 SASEGT. CDR3 sequence (DNA): TGTGCCAGTCGGGCATCCGGCTATGGCTACACCTTC. It is translated as CASRASGYGYTF.

The chain is built from TRBV6-1 and TRBJ2-3, with 7 bases that match TRBD1. Germline assignment: CDR1 MNHNS and CDR2 SASEGT. The CDR3 consists of 18 residues. The trim removed 0 bases at V and 0 bases at J, leaving 9 bases unmatched. CDR3: CASSEAVGTETSTDTQYF. CDR3 sequence (DNA): TGTGCCAGCAGTGAAGCGGTAGGGACAGAAACTAGCACAGATACGCAGTATTTT.

A note on this clone: Since a much larger clone is just one base distant, this may be a read error. Other DNA sequences in the same sample also yield this CDR3. The V and J genes are TRBV5-4 and TRBJ2-7, with TRBD1 identical over 10 bases. Germline assignment: CDR1 SGHNT and CDR2 YYREEE (reference sequence). The junction had 1 base not matched to a gene; V was cut back by 4 bases and J by 3 bases. The CDR3 runs to 13 residues. CDR3 loop: CASSRDRGYEQYF. The CDR3 bases are TGTGCCAGCAGCCGGGACAGGGGCTACGAGCAGTACTTC.

CDR3 in amino acids: CASSLPKGALNTEAFF. CDR3 DNA: TGTGCCAGCAGCTTGCCTAAGGGGGCGTTGAACACTGAAGCTTTCTTT. The J gene is TRBJ1-1, the V gene TRBV11-2; 7 positions match TRBD1. The germline V gene encodes CDR1 SGHAT and CDR2 FQNNGV. Unmatched junction bases numbered 7, after V lost 3 bases and J lost 0 bases. This CDR3 is 16 amino acids long.

The V and J genes are TRBV5-4 and TRBJ2-3, with D perhaps given as TRBD1 or TRBD2 (6 bases each). There are 15 residues in the CDR3. Trimming pared 1 base from V and 4 bases from J, leaving 13 bases between. Germline V CDR1 and CDR2: SGHNT, YYREEE (reference sequence). In nucleotides, the CDR3 is TGTGCCAGCAGCTTGCGGGCGGAGGGGGCAGATACGCAGTATTTT. Protein sequence: CASSLRAEGADTQYF.

CDR3: CASSPPGTDSYNEQFF. Here the CDR3 DNA reads TGTGCCAGCAGCCCCCCGGGGACAGATTCCTACAATGAGCAGTTCTTC. The chain joins TRBV9 to TRBJ2-1; 7 bases agree with TRBD1. The V and J ends lost 4 bases and 1 base, in that order; junction bases with no gene match: 8. The CDR3 is 16 residues long. In germline, CDR1 is SGDLS, CDR2 YYNGEE.

The chain couples TRBV7-2 to TRBJ2-5; D not certain. The CDR3 covers 16 residues. Germline-derived CDR1 and CDR2 are SGHTA and FQGNSA. V lost 0 bases to trimming and J lost 0 bases, with 11 bases between them. The CDR3 nucleotides are TGTGCCAGCAGCTTAGCGAGTACGACGGACCAAGAGACCCAGTACTTC. It encodes CASSLASTTDQETQYF.

This clone was detected only once. This rearrangement joins TRBV12-5 to TRBJ1-1; tentative D call: TRBD1 (5 bases). The CDR3 contains 12 residues. Per germline, CDR1 LGHNT and CDR2 FRNRAP. V lost 7 bases and J lost 7, with 13 bases in between. In DNA form, the CDR3 reads TGTGCTAGTGCCATGGGGGGAATTGAAGCTTTCTTT. This encodes CASAMGGIEAFF.

This chain links TRBV28 with TRBJ2-7; 10 nucleotides line up with TRBD2. Trimming cost V 5 bases and J 6 bases; bases outside gene matches: 7. The CDR3 length is 14 residues. Germline loops: CDR1 MDHEN, CDR2 SYDVKM. CDR3 bases: TGTGCCAGCAGTCTTCTAGCGGGGGACTCCGAGCAGTACTTC. This sequence encodes CASSLLAGDSEQYF.

CDR3 sequence (DNA): TGTGCCAGCAGCGACAGGGTCCAAACTGAAGCTTTCTTT. This translates into CASSDRVQTEAFF. V and J are TRBV6-5 and TRBJ1-1; the match to TRBD1 covers 7 bases. The germline gives CDR1 MNHEY, CDR2 SVGAGI. The CDR3 has 13 amino acids. J lost 5 bases, V lost 6 bases, and 6 bases had no gene match.

V is TRBV9 and J is TRBJ1-3, with 9 bases fitting TRBD1. The J segment lost 7 bases and the V segment lost 0 bases, leaving 5 bases of the junction unmatched. CDR1 and CDR2 (germline): SGDLS, YYNGEE. The CDR3 totals 15 residues. Written as DNA, the CDR3 is TGTGCCAGCAGCGTAGTGGGACAGGGAGCGAACACCATATATTTT. Translation: CASSVVGQGANTIYF. Looking up the rest from reference TRBV9 and TRBJ1-3 gives the full variable domain: DSGVTQTPKHLITATGQRVTLRCSPRSGDLSVYWYQQSLDQGLQFLIQYYNGEERAKGNILERFSAQQFPDLHSELNLSSLELGDSALYFCASSVVGQGANTIYFGEGSWLTVV.

This clone was seen once. J is TRBJ2-3 and V is TRBV5-1, with D perhaps being TRBD1 or TRBD2 (5 bases each). The CDR3 contains 13 residues. The ends were cut back, 1 base at V and 5 bases at J, with 8 bases in the middle. The germline CDR1 and CDR2 sequences are SGHRS and YFSETQ. The CDR3 DNA is TGCGCCAGCAGCTTGATGGGGGTAGATACGCAGTATTTT. Its translation is CASSLMGVDTQYF.

This clone was recorded once. This chain uses TRBV4-2 with TRBJ1-5; 8 positions match TRBD1. The CDR3 is made up of 13 amino acids. V lost 4 bases and J lost 5; bases outside the gene matches: 1. In germline, CDR1 is LGHNA, CDR2 YNFKEQ. The CDR3: CASSLDRDQPQHF. The DNA of the CDR3 is TGTGCCAGCAGCCTGGACAGGGATCAGCCCCAGCATTTT.

The V call is TRBV5-1, the J call TRBJ1-6; D is unresolved. CDR1 SGHRS and CDR2 YFSETQ come from the germline V gene. This CDR3 has 13 amino acids. V shed 4 bases and J shed 7 bases, with 9 bases lying between them. DNA of the CDR3: TGCGCCAGCAGCGCTGGCTACAATTCACCCCTCCACTTT. Translating gives CASSAGYNSPLHF.

A word on this clone: Germline and junction disagree at one end, which may indicate a read error. The J gene is TRBJ2-3, the V gene TRBV7-7; unclear D gene. The CDR3 consists of 15 residues. Per germline, CDR1 SSHAT and CDR2 FNYEAQ (reference sequence). Here the CDR3 DNA reads TGTGCTAGCAGCCCCGCCGGGCTCGGCACAGATACGCAGTATTTT. Protein sequence: CASSPAGLGTDTQYF.

The rearrangement links TRBV9 to TRBJ1-1; 7 bases are shared with TRBD1. CDR1 SGDLS and CDR2 YYNGEE come from the germline V gene. The CDR3 is 14 amino acids. After removal of 2 bases from V and 6 bases from J, the junction contained 7 bases not matched to a gene. This CDR3 reads CASSVVTGKAEAFF. The CDR3 DNA reads as TGTGCCAGCAGCGTTGTGACAGGGAAGGCTGAAGCTTTCTTT.